This is a list of T cell receptor beta chains from one sample in a study of T cells after yellow fever vaccination. From the 5' RACE reads, TCRdb called clonotypes with MiXCR, one entry per CDR3 protein. The table lists a few hundred thousand distinct CDR3 sequences, roughly 6.8% of them singletons. Sequenced here: PBMCs, sampled more than 40 days after the first yellow fever vaccination. Every receptor here comes from a man aged 18-30 years who received the YFV17D yellow fever vaccine. Both conserved end residues are part of each CDR3. Fields, in order: V gene, D gene, J gene, clone size, CDR3 protein, CDR3 DNA. D genes are given only for firm matches. Clone sizes are given selectively: once, few, many, or a class where the clone is expanded.

v_gene: TRBV10-3; d_gene: .; j_gene: TRBJ1-5; abundance: .; CDR3aa: CAIGQFAQPQHF; CDR3nt: TGTGCCATCGGGCAGTTCGCTCAGCCCCAGCATTTT
v_gene: TRBV12-3/TRBV12-4; d_gene: .; j_gene: TRBJ1-2; abundance: .; CDR3aa: CASTLEGNGYTF; CDR3nt: TGTGCCAGCACCCTGGAGGGGAATGGCTACACCTTC
v_gene: TRBV3-1; d_gene: TRBD2; j_gene: TRBJ2-1; abundance: .; CDR3aa: CASSWGRGLAGEEQFF; CDR3nt: TGTGCCAGCAGCTGGGGAAGGGGGCTAGCGGGGGAAGAGCAGTTCTTC
v_gene: TRBV5-1; d_gene: TRBD1; j_gene: TRBJ2-2; abundance: few; CDR3aa: CASRPGQGVSLVEELFF; CDR3nt: TGCGCCAGCAGACCGGGACAGGGGGTATCCCTTGTTGAGGAGCTGTTTTTT
v_gene: TRBV11-2; d_gene: .; j_gene: TRBJ2-5; abundance: many; CDR3aa: CASSSLPETQYF; CDR3nt: TGTGCCAGCAGTTCTTTACCGGAGACCCAGTACTTC
v_gene: TRBV6-5; d_gene: TRBD2; j_gene: TRBJ2-5; abundance: many; CDR3aa: CASSHQGLAEIRETQYF; CDR3nt: TGTGCCAGCAGTCACCAAGGACTAGCGGAAATCCGTGAGACCCAGTACTTC
v_gene: TRBV7-6; d_gene: TRBD1; j_gene: TRBJ2-1; abundance: .; CDR3aa: CASSLAGGEDEQFF; CDR3nt: TGTGCCAGCAGCTTAGCAGGGGGCGAAGATGAGCAGTTCTTC
v_gene: TRBV10-3; d_gene: .; j_gene: TRBJ2-2; abundance: few; CDR3aa: CAISVTGATELFF; CDR3nt: TGTGCCATCAGTGTTACCGGGGCCACGGAGCTGTTTTTT
v_gene: TRBV1; d_gene: .; j_gene: TRBJ2-7; abundance: many; CDR3aa: CTSSPRVEGGSSYEQYF; CDR3nt: TGCACCAGCAGCCCCCGAGTGGAGGGGGGTAGCTCCTACGAGCAGTACTTC
v_gene: TRBV12-3/TRBV12-4; d_gene: TRBD2; j_gene: TRBJ2-1; abundance: many; CDR3aa: CASSRSGGVYNEQFF; CDR3nt: TGTGCCAGCAGTCGTAGCGGGGGGGTCTACAATGAGCAGTTCTTC
v_gene: TRBV4-3; d_gene: .; j_gene: TRBJ1-2; abundance: few; CDR3aa: CASSQDLRGGGYTF; CDR3nt: TGCGCCAGCAGCCAAGATTTAAGGGGCGGCGGCTACACCTTC
v_gene: TRBV5-1; d_gene: TRBD2; j_gene: TRBJ2-3; abundance: .; CDR3aa: CASSTERGGVTDTQYF; CDR3nt: TGCGCCAGCAGCACAGAGCGGGGGGGAGTGACAGATACGCAGTATTTT
v_gene: TRBV5-4; d_gene: .; j_gene: TRBJ1-2; abundance: few; CDR3aa: CASSFERDYGYTF; CDR3nt: TGTGCCAGCAGCTTCGAGAGGGACTATGGCTACACCTTC
v_gene: TRBV5-1; d_gene: TRBD1; j_gene: TRBJ2-7; abundance: many; CDR3aa: CASSSGQGQNEQYF; CDR3nt: TGCGCCAGCAGCTCTGGACAGGGCCAGAACGAGCAGTACTTC
v_gene: TRBV20-1; d_gene: TRBD1; j_gene: TRBJ2-5; abundance: .; CDR3aa: CSASSGQGKTQYF; CDR3nt: TGCAGTGCTAGCTCCGGACAGGGGAAGACCCAGTACTTC
v_gene: TRBV4-3; d_gene: .; j_gene: TRBJ2-2; abundance: .; CDR3aa: CASSQARDLLITGELFF; CDR3nt: TGCGCCAGCAGCCAAGCTAGGGACCTTTTAATCACCGGGGAGCTGTTTTTT
v_gene: TRBV18; d_gene: .; j_gene: TRBJ2-3; abundance: .; CDR3aa: CASSPLPAASTDTQYF; CDR3nt: TGTGCCAGCTCACCACTTCCAGCGGCTAGCACAGATACGCAGTATTTT
v_gene: TRBV27; d_gene: .; j_gene: TRBJ1-1; abundance: many; CDR3aa: CASSLNLNTEAFF; CDR3nt: TGTGCCAGCAGTTTGAACCTGAACACTGAAGCTTTCTTT
v_gene: TRBV5-1; d_gene: .; j_gene: TRBJ1-5; abundance: many; CDR3aa: CASSLGGQSNQPQHF; CDR3nt: TGCGCCAGCAGCTTGGGGGGGCAGAGCAATCAGCCCCAGCATTTT
v_gene: TRBV6-2/TRBV6-3; d_gene: TRBD2; j_gene: TRBJ2-5; abundance: few; CDR3aa: CASREASGRIQETQYF; CDR3nt: TGTGCCAGCCGGGAGGCGTCTGGACGGATCCAAGAGACCCAGTACTTC
v_gene: TRBV7-8; d_gene: .; j_gene: TRBJ1-1; abundance: few; CDR3aa: CASSKQGFGVNEAFF; CDR3nt: TGTGCCAGCAGCAAACAGGGTTTCGGGGTCAATGAAGCTTTCTTT
v_gene: TRBV5-1; d_gene: TRBD2; j_gene: TRBJ2-3; abundance: many; CDR3aa: CASSPSGGAPDTQYF; CDR3nt: TGTGCCAGCAGCCCTAGCGGGGGGGCACCAGATACGCAGTATTTT
v_gene: TRBV4-2; d_gene: TRBD1; j_gene: TRBJ1-3; abundance: few; CDR3aa: CASSQEGTDENTIYF; CDR3nt: TGTGCCAGCAGCCAAGAAGGGACAGACGAAAACACCATATATTTT
v_gene: TRBV9; d_gene: .; j_gene: TRBJ2-1; abundance: many; CDR3aa: CASSVDGLRPYNEQFF; CDR3nt: TGTGCCAGCAGCGTAGACGGACTGCGGCCCTACAATGAGCAGTTCTTC
v_gene: TRBV6-1; d_gene: TRBD2; j_gene: TRBJ2-1; abundance: .; CDR3aa: CASSPGLANEQFF; CDR3nt: TGTGCCAGCAGTCCGGGACTAGCCAATGAGCAGTTCTTC
v_gene: TRBV9; d_gene: TRBD2; j_gene: TRBJ2-2; abundance: .; CDR3aa: CASKGGGAEVGELFF; CDR3nt: TGTGCCAGCAAGGGCGGGGGGGCCGAGGTCGGGGAGCTGTTTTTT
v_gene: TRBV10-3; d_gene: TRBD2; j_gene: TRBJ2-5; abundance: .; CDR3aa: CAIISGLAPETQYF; CDR3nt: TGTGCCATCATTTCGGGACTAGCGCCAGAGACCCAGTACTTC
v_gene: TRBV20-1; d_gene: .; j_gene: TRBJ1-1; abundance: .; CDR3aa: CSAVNPDGNTEAFF; CDR3nt: TGCAGTGCTGTTAACCCGGACGGTAACACTGAAGCTTTCTTT
v_gene: TRBV4-3; d_gene: .; j_gene: TRBJ2-5; abundance: few; CDR3aa: CASSQDPRVGQETQYF; CDR3nt: TGCGCCAGCAGCCAAGATCCAAGGGTCGGCCAAGAGACCCAGTACTTC
v_gene: TRBV5-1; d_gene: TRBD2; j_gene: TRBJ2-7; abundance: many; CDR3aa: CASSFAGVSYEQYF; CDR3nt: TGCGCCAGCAGCTTCGCGGGGGTTTCCTACGAGCAGTACTTC
v_gene: TRBV23-1; d_gene: .; j_gene: TRBJ2-5; abundance: few; CDR3aa: CASGRAEETQYF; CDR3nt: TGCGCCAGCGGTCGGGCAGAGGAGACCCAGTACTTC
v_gene: TRBV20-1; d_gene: .; j_gene: TRBJ1-1; abundance: few; CDR3aa: CSAGDRNTEAFF; CDR3nt: TGCAGTGCTGGAGACAGGAACACTGAAGCTTTCTTT
v_gene: TRBV7-9; d_gene: TRBD1; j_gene: TRBJ1-2; abundance: .; CDR3aa: CASSIRQGHAEGYTF; CDR3nt: TGTGCCAGCAGCATCCGACAGGGCCACGCGGAGGGCTACACCTTC
v_gene: TRBV5-1; d_gene: TRBD1; j_gene: TRBJ1-6; abundance: many; CDR3aa: CASSLAGQRSPLHF; CDR3nt: TGCGCCAGCAGCTTGGCGGGACAGCGCTCACCCCTCCACTTT
v_gene: TRBV7-2; d_gene: .; j_gene: TRBJ2-7; abundance: many; CDR3aa: CASSPRGRAAYEQYF; CDR3nt: TGTGCCAGCAGCCCGCGGGGACGAGCGGCCTACGAGCAGTACTTC
v_gene: TRBV4-3; d_gene: TRBD2; j_gene: TRBJ2-5; abundance: .; CDR3aa: CASSQQRGGKETQYF; CDR3nt: TGCGCCAGCAGCCAACAGCGGGGGGGCAAAGAGACCCAGTACTTC
v_gene: TRBV12-3/TRBV12-4; d_gene: TRBD1; j_gene: TRBJ2-7; abundance: many; CDR3aa: CASSYRAGQVYEQYF; CDR3nt: TGTGCCAGCAGTTATCGGGCGGGACAGGTTTACGAGCAGTACTTC
v_gene: TRBV5-5; d_gene: .; j_gene: TRBJ2-3; abundance: .; CDR3aa: CASSLFGDADTQYF; CDR3nt: TGTGCCAGCAGCTTATTTGGTGATGCAGATACGCAGTATTTT
v_gene: TRBV24-1; d_gene: TRBD1; j_gene: TRBJ2-1; abundance: many; CDR3aa: CATSDSRQGASNEQFF; CDR3nt: TGTGCCACCAGTGATTCGAGGCAGGGGGCAAGCAATGAGCAGTTCTTC
v_gene: TRBV12-3/TRBV12-4; d_gene: .; j_gene: TRBJ2-1; abundance: .; CDR3aa: CASSLGRGASYNEQFF; CDR3nt: TGTGCCAGCAGTTTGGGTCGAGGTGCTTCCTACAATGAGCAGTTCTTC
v_gene: TRBV18; d_gene: TRBD1; j_gene: TRBJ2-7; abundance: few; CDR3aa: CASSPGDRGAYEQYF; CDR3nt: TGTGCCAGCTCACCAGGAGACAGGGGTGCGTACGAGCAGTACTTC
v_gene: TRBV5-5; d_gene: .; j_gene: TRBJ1-2; abundance: .; CDR3aa: CASSLGGLGEYGYTF; CDR3nt: TGTGCCAGCAGCTTAGGGGGACTCGGGGAATATGGCTACACCTTC
v_gene: TRBV7-7; d_gene: .; j_gene: TRBJ2-5; abundance: .; CDR3aa: CASSLGQLQTQYF; CDR3nt: TGTGCTAGCAGCTTAGGACAGCTACAGACCCAGTACTTC
v_gene: TRBV4-2; d_gene: .; j_gene: TRBJ2-1; abundance: few; CDR3aa: CASSQEIIGRTYNEQFF; CDR3nt: TGTGCCAGCAGCCAAGAAATAATCGGTCGGACTTACAATGAGCAGTTCTTC
v_gene: TRBV15; d_gene: .; j_gene: TRBJ2-7; abundance: few; CDR3aa: CATSREEESYEQYF; CDR3nt: TGTGCCACCAGCAGAGAGGAGGAGTCCTACGAGCAGTACTTC
v_gene: TRBV2; d_gene: .; j_gene: TRBJ2-1; abundance: few; CDR3aa: CASRRTGLPRGEQFF; CDR3nt: TGTGCCAGCAGAAGAACAGGGCTCCCCAGGGGCGAGCAGTTCTTC
v_gene: TRBV24-1; d_gene: .; j_gene: TRBJ1-5; abundance: .; CDR3aa: CATSDSIGNQPQHF; CDR3nt: TGTGCCACCAGTGATTCCATAGGCAATCAGCCCCAGCATTTT
v_gene: TRBV3-1; d_gene: TRBD1; j_gene: TRBJ2-3; abundance: few; CDR3aa: CASSQGTGTDTQYF; CDR3nt: TGTGCCAGCAGCCAAGGGACAGGGACAGATACGCAGTATTTT
v_gene: TRBV12-3/TRBV12-4; d_gene: .; j_gene: TRBJ2-5; abundance: many; CDR3aa: CASSRGFRQETQYF; CDR3nt: TGTGCCAGCAGTAGAGGGTTCCGCCAAGAGACCCAGTACTTC
v_gene: TRBV12-3/TRBV12-4; d_gene: .; j_gene: TRBJ2-3; abundance: .; CDR3aa: CASSLAGGISDTQYF; CDR3nt: TGTGCCAGCAGTTTGGCGGGCGGAATCTCAGATACGCAGTATTTT
v_gene: TRBV4-3; d_gene: TRBD1; j_gene: TRBJ1-1; abundance: .; CDR3aa: CASSPQGAHEAFF; CDR3nt: TGCGCCAGCAGCCCACAGGGGGCCCATGAAGCTTTCTTT